A selection of T cell receptor beta chains follows, all from one sample in a study of shared clonotypes between healthy human individuals. Profiling relied on immunoSEQ multiplex PCR, and the TCRdb table lists in-frame clones only, not all of them. Here the sample spans about 110,000 clones, over 65% being singletons. The sequencing input was memory CD8+ T cells sorted from blood. These receptors originate from a woman aged 30 to 39 in good health. The CDR3 runs from the conserved cysteine through the conserved F or W. A D gene is named only where the DNA matches it firmly. Some rows have no size entry. The others give once, few or many, or a class for an expanded clone.

V gene,J gene,CDR3 length,D gene,clone size,CDR3 DNA,CDR3 protein
TRBV6-6,TRBJ2-7,15,TRBD1,-,TGTGCCAGCAGTTACCTGGACAGGGCTCGGGACGAGCAGTACTTC,CASSYLDRARDEQYF
TRBV2,TRBJ2-7,13,-,few,TGTGCCAGCAGTTCCGGGGTGCCCTACGAGCAGTACTTC,CASSSGVPYEQYF
TRBV7-9,TRBJ2-2,15,TRBD2,-,TGTGCCAGCAGGCTCGCAAGCGGGGGCACCGGGGAGCTGTTTTTT,CASRLASGGTGELFF
TRBV11-2,TRBJ2-7,15,-,-,TGTGCCAGCAGGTTTACCCGGGGTCGCTCCTACGAGCAGTACTTC,CASRFTRGRSYEQYF
TRBV9,TRBJ2-1,18,TRBD2,-,TGTGCCAGCAGCGTAGATCTAGCGGGAGGGAGCTCCTACAATGAGCAGTTCTTC,CASSVDLAGGSSYNEQFF
TRBV6-1,TRBJ1-3,15,TRBD1,many,TGTGCCAGCAGTACCTGGACAGGCTCTGGAAACACCATATATTTT,CASSTWTGSGNTIYF
TRBV7-9,TRBJ2-5,13,-,-,TGTGCCAGCAGCTTATCCGCCGAAGAGACCCAGTACTTC,CASSLSAEETQYF
TRBV4-1,TRBJ2-7,12,TRBD2,many,TGCGCCAGCAGCCCAGTAGCGGGCGAGCAGTACTTC,CASSPVAGEQYF
TRBV11-2,TRBJ1-2,13,TRBD1,many,TGTGCCAGCAGCTTAGGGACAGGCCATGGCTACACCTTC,CASSLGTGHGYTF
TRBV7-9,TRBJ1-1,14,TRBD1,many,TGTGCCAGCAGCACCACAGGGGTTCCCCCTGAAGCTTTCTTT,CASSTTGVPPEAFF